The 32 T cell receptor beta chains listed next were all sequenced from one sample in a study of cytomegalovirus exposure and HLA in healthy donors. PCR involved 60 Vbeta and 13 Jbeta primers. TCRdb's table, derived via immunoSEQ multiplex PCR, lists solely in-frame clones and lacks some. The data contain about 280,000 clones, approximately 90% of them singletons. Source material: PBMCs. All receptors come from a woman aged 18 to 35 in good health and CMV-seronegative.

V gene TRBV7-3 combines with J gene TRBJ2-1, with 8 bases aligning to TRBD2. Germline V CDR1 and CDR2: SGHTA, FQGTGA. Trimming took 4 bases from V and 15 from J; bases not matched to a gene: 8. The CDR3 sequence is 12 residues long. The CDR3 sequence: CASSSPGLGVFF. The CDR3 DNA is TGTGCCAGCAGCTCTCCGGGACTAGGGGTGTTCTTC.

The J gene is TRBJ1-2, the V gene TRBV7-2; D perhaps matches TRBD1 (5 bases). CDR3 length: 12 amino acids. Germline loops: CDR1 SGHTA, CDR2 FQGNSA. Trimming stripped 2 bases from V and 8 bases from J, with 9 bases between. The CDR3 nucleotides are TGTGCCAGCAGCTTAAGGGGTGAAGGCTACACCTTC. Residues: CASSLRGEGYTF.

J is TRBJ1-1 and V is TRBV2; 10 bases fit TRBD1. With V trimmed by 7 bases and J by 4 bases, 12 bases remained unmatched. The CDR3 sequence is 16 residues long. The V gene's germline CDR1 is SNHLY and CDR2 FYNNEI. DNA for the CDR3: TGTGCCAGCATTCCCGGGACAGGGGCATGGGGCACTGAAGCTTTCTTT. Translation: CASIPGTGAWGTEAFF.

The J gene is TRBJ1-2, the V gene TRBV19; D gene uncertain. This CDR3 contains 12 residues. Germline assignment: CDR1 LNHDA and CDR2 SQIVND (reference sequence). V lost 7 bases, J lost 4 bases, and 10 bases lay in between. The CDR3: CASNAAFYGYTF. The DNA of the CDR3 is TGTGCCAGTAACGCGGCTTTCTATGGCTACACCTTC.

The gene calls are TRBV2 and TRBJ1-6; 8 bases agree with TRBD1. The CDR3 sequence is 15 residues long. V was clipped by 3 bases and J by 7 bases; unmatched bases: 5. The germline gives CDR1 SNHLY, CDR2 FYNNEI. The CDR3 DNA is TGTGCCAGCAGTGATGACAGGGGAAAAAATTCACCCCTCCACTTT. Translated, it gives CASSDDRGKNSPLHF.

The CDR3 nucleotides are TGTGCCAGATCCACCGGGACATCCTACGAGCAGTACTTC. Translating gives CARSTGTSYEQYF. J is TRBJ2-7 and V is TRBV30; D may be TRBD1 (6 bases). V lost 8 bases and J lost 1, with 15 bases in between. The CDR3 has 13 amino acids. The germline gives CDR1 GTSNPN, CDR2 SVGIG (reference sequence).

The CDR3: CASSYVTGGSTDTQYF. CDR3 nucleotides: TGTGCCAGCAGTTATGTTACAGGGGGAAGCACAGATACGCAGTATTTT. This chain links TRBV6-6 with TRBJ2-3; 8 positions match TRBD1. V lost 3 bases, J lost 0 bases, and 5 bases stayed unmatched. This CDR3 comprises 16 residues. Germline loops: CDR1 MNHNY, CDR2 SVGAGI (reference sequence).

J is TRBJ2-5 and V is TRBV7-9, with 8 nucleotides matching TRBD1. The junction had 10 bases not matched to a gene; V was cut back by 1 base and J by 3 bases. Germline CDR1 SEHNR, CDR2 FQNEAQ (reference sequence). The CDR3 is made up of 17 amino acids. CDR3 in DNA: TGTGCCAGCAGCTTAGAATACGGACAGGGTGGGAAAGAGACCCAGTACTTC. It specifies CASSLEYGQGGKETQYF.

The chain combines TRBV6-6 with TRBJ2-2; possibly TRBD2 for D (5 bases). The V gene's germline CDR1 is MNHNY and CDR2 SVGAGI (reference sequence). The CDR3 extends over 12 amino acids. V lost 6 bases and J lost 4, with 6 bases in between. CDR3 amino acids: CASRGSTGELFF. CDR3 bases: TGTGCCAGCAGGGGGAGCACCGGGGAGCTGTTTTTT.

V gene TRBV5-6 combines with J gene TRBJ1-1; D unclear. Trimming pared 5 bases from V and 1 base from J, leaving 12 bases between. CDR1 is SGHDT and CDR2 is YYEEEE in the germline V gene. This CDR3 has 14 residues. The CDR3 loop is CASSALVANTEAFF. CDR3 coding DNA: TGTGCCAGCAGTGCCCTAGTAGCGAACACTGAAGCTTTCTTT.

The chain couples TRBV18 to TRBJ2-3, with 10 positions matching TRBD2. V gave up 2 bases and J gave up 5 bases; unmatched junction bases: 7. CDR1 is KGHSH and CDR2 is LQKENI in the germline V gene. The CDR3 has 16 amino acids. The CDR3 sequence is CASSPSLAGAGDTQYF. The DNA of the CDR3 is TGTGCCAGCTCACCATCCCTAGCGGGGGCCGGAGATACGCAGTATTTT.

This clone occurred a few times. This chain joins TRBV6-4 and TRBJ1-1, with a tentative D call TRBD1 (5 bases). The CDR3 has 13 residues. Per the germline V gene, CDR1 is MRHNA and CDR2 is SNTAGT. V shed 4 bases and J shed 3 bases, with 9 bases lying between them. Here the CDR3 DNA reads TGTGCCAGCAGTGTAGGGGAGGACACTGAAGCTTTCTTT. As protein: CASSVGEDTEAFF.

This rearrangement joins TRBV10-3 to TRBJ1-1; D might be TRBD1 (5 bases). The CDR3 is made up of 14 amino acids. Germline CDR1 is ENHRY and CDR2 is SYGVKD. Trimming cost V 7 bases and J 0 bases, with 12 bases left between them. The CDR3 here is CAINTGAVNTEAFF. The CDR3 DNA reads TGTGCCATCAATACAGGAGCTGTGAACACTGAAGCTTTCTTT.

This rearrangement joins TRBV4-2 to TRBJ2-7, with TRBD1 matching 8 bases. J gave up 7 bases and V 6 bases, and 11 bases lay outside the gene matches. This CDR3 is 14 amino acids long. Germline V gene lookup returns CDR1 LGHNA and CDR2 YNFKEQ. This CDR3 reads CASRRDWTGREQYF. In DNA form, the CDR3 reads TGTGCCAGCAGGAGAGATTGGACAGGGCGGGAGCAGTACTTC.

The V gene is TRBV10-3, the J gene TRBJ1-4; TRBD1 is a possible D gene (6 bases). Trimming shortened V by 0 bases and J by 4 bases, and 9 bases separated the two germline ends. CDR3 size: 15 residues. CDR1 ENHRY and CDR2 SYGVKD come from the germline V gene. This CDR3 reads CAISESDSRNEKLFF. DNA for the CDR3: TGTGCCATCAGTGAGTCGGACAGCCGTAATGAAAAACTGTTTTTT.

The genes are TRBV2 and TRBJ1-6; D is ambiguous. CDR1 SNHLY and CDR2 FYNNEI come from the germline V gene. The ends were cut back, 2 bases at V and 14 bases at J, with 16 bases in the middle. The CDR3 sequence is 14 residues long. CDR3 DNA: TGTGCCAGCAGTGAAACGCGGGCTGGGTTCACCCTCCACTTT. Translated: CASSETRAGFTLHF.

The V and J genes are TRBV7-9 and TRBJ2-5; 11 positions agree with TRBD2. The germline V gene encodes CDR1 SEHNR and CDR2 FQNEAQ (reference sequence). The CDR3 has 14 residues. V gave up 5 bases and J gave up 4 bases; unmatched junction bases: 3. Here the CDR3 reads CASSDTSGGETQYF. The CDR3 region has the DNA TGTGCCAGCAGCGATACTAGCGGGGGAGAGACCCAGTACTTC.

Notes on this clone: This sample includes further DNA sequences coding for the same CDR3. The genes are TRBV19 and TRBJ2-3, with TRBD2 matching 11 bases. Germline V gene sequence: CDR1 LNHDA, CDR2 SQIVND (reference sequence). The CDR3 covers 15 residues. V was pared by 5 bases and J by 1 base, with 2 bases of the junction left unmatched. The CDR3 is CASSVLAGGTDTQYF. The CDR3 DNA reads TGTGCCAGTAGTGTACTAGCGGGGGGCACAGATACGCAGTATTTT.

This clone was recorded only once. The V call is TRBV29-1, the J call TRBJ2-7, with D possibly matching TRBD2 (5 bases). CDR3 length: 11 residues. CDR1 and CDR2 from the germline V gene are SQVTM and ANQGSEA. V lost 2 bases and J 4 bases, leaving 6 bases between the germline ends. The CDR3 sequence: CSVETGYEQYF. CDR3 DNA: TGCAGCGTTGAAACGGGGTACGAGCAGTACTTC.

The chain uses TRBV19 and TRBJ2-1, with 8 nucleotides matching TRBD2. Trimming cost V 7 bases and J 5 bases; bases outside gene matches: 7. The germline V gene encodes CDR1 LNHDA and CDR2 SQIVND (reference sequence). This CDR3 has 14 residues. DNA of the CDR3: TGTGCCAGTACTACAGCGGGGGTTGACAATGAGCAGTTCTTC. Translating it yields CASTTAGVDNEQFF.

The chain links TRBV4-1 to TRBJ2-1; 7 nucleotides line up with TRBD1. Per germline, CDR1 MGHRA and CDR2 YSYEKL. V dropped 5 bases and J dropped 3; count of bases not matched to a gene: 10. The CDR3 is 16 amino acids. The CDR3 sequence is CASSEVTGLFYNEQFF. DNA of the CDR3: TGCGCCAGCAGCGAAGTGACAGGGTTATTCTACAATGAGCAGTTCTTC.

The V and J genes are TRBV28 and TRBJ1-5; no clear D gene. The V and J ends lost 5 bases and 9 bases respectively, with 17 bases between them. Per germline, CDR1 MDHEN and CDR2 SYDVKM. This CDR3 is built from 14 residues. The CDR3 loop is CASSLARAGAPQHF. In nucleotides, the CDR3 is TGTGCCAGCAGTCTGGCCCGGGCGGGTGCGCCCCAGCATTTT.

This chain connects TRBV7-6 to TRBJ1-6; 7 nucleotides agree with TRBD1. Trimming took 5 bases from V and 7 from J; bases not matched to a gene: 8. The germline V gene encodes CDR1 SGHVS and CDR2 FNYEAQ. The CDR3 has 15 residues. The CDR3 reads CASSLKGTVNSPLHF. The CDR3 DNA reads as TGTGCCAGCAGCCTAAAAGGGACAGTGAATTCACCCCTCCACTTT.

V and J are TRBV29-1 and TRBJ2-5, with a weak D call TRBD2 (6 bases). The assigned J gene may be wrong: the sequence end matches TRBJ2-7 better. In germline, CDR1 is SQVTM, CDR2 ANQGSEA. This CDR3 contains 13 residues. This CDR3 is CSVVRDSNSEQYF. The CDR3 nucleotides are TGCAGCGTTGTTCGGGACTCCAACTCCGAGCAGTACTTC.

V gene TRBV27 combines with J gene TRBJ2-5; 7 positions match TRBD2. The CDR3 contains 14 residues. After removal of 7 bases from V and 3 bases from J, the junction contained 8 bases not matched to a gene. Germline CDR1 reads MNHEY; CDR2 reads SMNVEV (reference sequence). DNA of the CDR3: TGTGCCAGCACAAGGTTCGCGGGGGAAGAGACCCAGTACTTC. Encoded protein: CASTRFAGEETQYF.

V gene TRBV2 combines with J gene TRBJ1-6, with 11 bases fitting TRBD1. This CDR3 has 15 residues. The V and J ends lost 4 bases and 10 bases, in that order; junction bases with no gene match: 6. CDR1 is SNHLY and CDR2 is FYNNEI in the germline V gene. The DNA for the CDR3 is TGTGCCAGCAGTGCCGGACAGGGGGCAGGGTCACCCCTCCACTTT. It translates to CASSAGQGAGSPLHF.

The CDR3: CASSLGEGRGETQYF. In nucleotides, the CDR3 is TGCGCCAGCAGCTTGGGAGAGGGCAGGGGAGAGACCCAGTACTTC. The chain combines TRBV5-1 with TRBJ2-5; the D gene is possibly TRBD1 (6 bases). Between the trimmed V and J ends, which lost 0 bases and 4 bases, there was a span of 13 bases. The CDR3 is 15 amino acids. Germline lookup yields CDR1 SGHRS and CDR2 YFSETQ.

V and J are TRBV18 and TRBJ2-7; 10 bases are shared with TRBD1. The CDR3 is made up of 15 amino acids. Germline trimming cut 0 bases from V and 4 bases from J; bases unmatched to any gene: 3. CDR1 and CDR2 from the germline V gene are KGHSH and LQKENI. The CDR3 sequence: CASSPPTGGRYEQYF. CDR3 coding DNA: TGTGCCAGCTCACCACCGACAGGGGGCCGGTACGAGCAGTACTTC.

CDR3 bases: TGCGCCAGCAGATCTCTAGCGGGGGTAGGAGTGGAGCAGTTCTTC. The encoded protein is CASRSLAGVGVEQFF. V is TRBV4-1 and J is TRBJ2-1, with TRBD2 matching 10 bases. Germline values: CDR1 MGHRA, CDR2 YSYEKL. Germline trimming cut 6 bases from V and 10 bases from J; bases unmatched to any gene: 12. The CDR3 consists of 15 residues.

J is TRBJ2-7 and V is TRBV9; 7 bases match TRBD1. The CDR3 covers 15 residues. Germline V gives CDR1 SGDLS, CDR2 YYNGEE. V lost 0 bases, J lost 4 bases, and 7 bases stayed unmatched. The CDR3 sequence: CASSVAWGQKYEQYF. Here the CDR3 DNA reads TGTGCCAGCAGCGTAGCTTGGGGACAGAAATACGAGCAGTACTTC. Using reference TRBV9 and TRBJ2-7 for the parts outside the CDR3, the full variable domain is DSGVTQTPKHLITATGQRVTLRCSPRSGDLSVYWYQQSLDQGLQFLIQYYNGEERAKGNILERFSAQQFPDLHSELNLSSLELGDSALYFCASSVAWGQKYEQYFGPGTRLTVT.

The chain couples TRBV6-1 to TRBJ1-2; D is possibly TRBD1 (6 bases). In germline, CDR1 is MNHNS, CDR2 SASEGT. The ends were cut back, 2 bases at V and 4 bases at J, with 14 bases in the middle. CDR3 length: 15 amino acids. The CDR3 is CASSESRGNSYGYTF. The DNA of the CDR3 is TGTGCCAGCAGTGAAAGTAGGGGGAATAGCTATGGCTACACCTTC.

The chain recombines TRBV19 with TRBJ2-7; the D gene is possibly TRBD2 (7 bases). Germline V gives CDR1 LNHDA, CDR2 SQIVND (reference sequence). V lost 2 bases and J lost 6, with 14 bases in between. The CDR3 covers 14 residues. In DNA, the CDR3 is TGTGCCAGTAGTATACTGGGGGGGGGCGGCGAGCAGTACTTC. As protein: CASSILGGGGEQYF.